This T cell receptor (beta chain) was sequenced during a study of control samples from healthy donors and cancer patients. Sequenced by immunoSEQ multiplex PCR; TCRdb stores in-frame clones only, minus some. This table holds under 450,000 clones, more than 80% found once. V shed 5 bases and J 2 bases; nucleotides not matched to a gene: 3. Looked up from germline, CDR1 is MNHNS and CDR2 is SASEGT. The CDR3 contains 15 residues. The rearrangement links TRBV6-1 to TRBJ2-2, with 9 bases fitting TRBD2. The clonotype comes from a man between 40 and 49 years old with head and neck cancer. The sample comprised PBMCs. The CDR3 coding sequence is TGTGCCAGCAGTTCTAGCGGGGCTAACACCGGGGAGCTGTTTTTT. This gives the protein CASSSSGANTGELFF.